This TCR beta chain was sequenced for a study of OX40 agonist ivuxolimab in advanced cancers. Across the whole study: Of mixed ages from about 20 to 80 and averaging approximately 60 years, the group was roughly 85% male.

Trimming removed 6 bases at V and 2 bases at J, with 13 bases between. The germline V gene has CDR1 SGHRS and CDR2 YFSETQ. CDR3 length equals 14 residues. Libraries were prepared by immunoSEQ multiplex PCR; TCRdb keeps only in-frame clonotypes and omits some of them. The sample lists around 80,000 clones, more than 85% seen once, with under 3% in the top ten. The rearrangement uses TRBV5-1 and TRBJ2-3; D tentatively fits TRBD1 or TRBD2 (5 bases each). The sequencing used CD4+ or CD8+ T cells sorted from blood, collected in a trial of the OX40 agonist ivuxolimab. This receptor was taken from an adult with an advanced solid tumor such as melanoma, head and neck, liver or kidney cancer. The CDR3 DNA reads as TGCGCCAGCACTGACTACAGGAACACAGATACGCAGTATTTT. Amino acid sequence: CASTDYRNTDTQYF.